One and the same sample provided the 24 T cell receptor beta chains below, sequenced in a study of T cell changes during pregnancy in multiple sclerosis. Profiling relied on immunoSEQ multiplex PCR, and the TCRdb table lists in-frame clones only, not all of them. The sample holds tens of thousands of clones; roughly 84% are singletons and the top ten take about 7.4%. Here the sequenced sample was CD8+ T cells from peripheral blood mononuclear cells, taken before pregnancy. The source of these receptors is a female donor with multiple sclerosis, enrolled in a pregnancy study.

The CDR3 sequence: CASSDTGTSIYEQYF. Here the CDR3 DNA reads TGTGCCAGCAGCGATACCGGGACTAGTATCTACGAGCAGTACTTC. This sequence joins TRBV11-2 and TRBJ2-7, with 8 bases lining up with TRBD2. Germline V lookup: CDR1 SGHAT, CDR2 FQNNGV. CDR3 length: 15 amino acids. The V and J ends lost 5 bases and 3 bases, in that order; junction bases with no gene match: 9.

V usage is TRBV7-9 and J usage is TRBJ2-1, with D perhaps TRBD1 (6 bases). Germline-derived CDR1 and CDR2 are SEHNR and FQNEAQ (reference sequence). V lost 4 bases to trimming and J lost 6 bases, with 22 bases between them. This CDR3 comprises 17 residues. The CDR3 bases are TGTGCCAGCAGCTCGCACTCACGCAGGGGAGTTGTCAATGAGCAGTTCTTC. Translated, it gives CASSSHSRRGVVNEQFF.

The chain combines TRBV7-2 with TRBJ2-7, with 14 bases identical to TRBD2. The CDR3 contains 14 residues. In germline, CDR1 is SGHTA, CDR2 FQGNSA. V lost 6 bases to trimming and J lost 7 bases; unmatched junction nucleotides: 5. CDR3 region: CASRTSGRAEEQYF. Here the CDR3 DNA reads TGTGCCAGCAGGACTAGCGGGAGGGCAGAGGAGCAGTACTTC.

The chain is built from TRBV5-1 and TRBJ2-1, with 9 positions matching TRBD1. There are 15 residues in the CDR3. The germline V gene encodes CDR1 SGHRS and CDR2 YFSETQ. After removal of 7 bases from V and 6 bases from J, the junction contained 11 bases not matched to a gene. The CDR3: CASHPGTGSPNEQFF. The CDR3 bases are TGCGCCAGCCACCCCGGGACAGGGTCCCCCAATGAGCAGTTCTTC.

This clone appeared a few times. The chain uses TRBV29-1 and TRBJ2-5; D is perhaps TRBD2 (6 bases). This CDR3 comprises 13 residues. Germline V gene lookup returns CDR1 SQVTM and CDR2 ANQGSEA. V was trimmed by 2 bases and J by 4 bases, leaving 11 bases between them. CDR3 nucleotides: TGCAGCGTTGAATCGGGAGCGGCAGAGACCCAGTACTTC. It encodes CSVESGAAETQYF. Supplemented by reference TRBV29-1 and TRBJ2-5, the full variable domain reads SAVISQKPSRDICQRGTSLTIQCQVDSQVTMMFWYRQQPGQSLTLIATANQGSEATYESGFVIDKFPISRPNLTFSTLTVSNMSPEDSSIYLCSVESGAAETQYFGPGTRLLVL.

The rearrangement links TRBV11-2 to TRBJ2-1, with D tentatively TRBD2 (6 bases). V lost 4 bases and J lost 0, with 16 bases in between. Germline assignment: CDR1 SGHAT and CDR2 FQNNGV. CDR3 length: 17 amino acids. As DNA, the CDR3 is TGTGCCAGCAGCTCCGGGGAGGCGGGACTCTCCTACAATGAGCAGTTCTTC. Its translation is CASSSGEAGLSYNEQFF.

This CDR3 reads CASSLGAGKRSTDTQYF. The CDR3, as DNA: TGTGCCAGCAGCTTGGGGGCTGGAAAGAGAAGCACAGATACGCAGTATTTT. The rearrangement links TRBV5-5 to TRBJ2-3; no clear D. With 0 bases removed from V and 0 bases from J, the gap between germline ends came to 14 bases. The CDR3 loop spans 17 amino acids. Germline V gives CDR1 SGHKS, CDR2 YYEKEE (reference sequence).

J is TRBJ1-2 and V is TRBV9, with D possibly matching TRBD1 (5 bases). This CDR3 is 14 amino acids long. Germline-derived CDR1 and CDR2 are SGDLS and YYNGEE. Deletions cut 4 bases from V and 5 bases from J, with 15 bases between. The CDR3: CASSHTQAGYGYTF. CDR3 sequence (DNA): TGTGCCAGCAGCCATACACAGGCGGGATATGGCTACACCTTC.

The V gene is TRBV30, the J gene TRBJ2-7, with 7 nucleotides matching TRBD1. The J segment lost 3 bases and the V segment lost 5 bases, leaving 7 bases of the junction unmatched. The germline V gene encodes CDR1 GTSNPN and CDR2 SVGIG (reference sequence). This CDR3 region has 13 residues. The CDR3 loop reads CAWETGKGYEQYF. The CDR3 DNA sequence: TGTGCCTGGGAGACAGGGAAAGGCTACGAGCAGTACTTC. The whole variable domain, remainder taken from reference TRBV30 and TRBJ2-7, is SQTIHQWPATLVQPVGSPLSLECTVEGTSNPNLYWYRQAAGRGLQLLFYSVGIGQISSEVPQNLSASRPQDRQFILSSKKLLLSDSGFYLCAWETGKGYEQYFGPGTRLTVT.

This chain links TRBV4-1 with TRBJ2-7; 11 bases align to TRBD2. The ends lost 4 bases at V and 9 bases at J; junction bases unmatched: 11. Germline V gene data show CDR1 as MGHRA and CDR2 as YSYEKL. The CDR3 is made up of 15 amino acids. The CDR3 sequence is CASSLPGLAEGWQYF. The CDR3 DNA sequence: TGCGCCAGCAGCCTTCCGGGACTAGCGGAGGGCTGGCAGTACTTC.

The chain has TRBV19 and TRBJ1-5; D gene ambiguous. The germline CDR1 and CDR2 sequences are LNHDA and SQIVND (reference sequence). The CDR3 covers 14 residues. Trimming took off 3 bases at V and 8 bases at J, with 14 bases between the two ends. CDR3 in amino acids: CASSMGDPSKPQHF. The CDR3 DNA sequence: TGTGCCAGTAGTATGGGAGACCCCTCGAAGCCCCAGCATTTT.

The V call is TRBV28, the J call TRBJ1-1; D gene uncertain. The V end was cut by 7 bases, the J end by 1 base, with 10 bases between. Per germline, CDR1 MDHEN and CDR2 SYDVKM. This CDR3 is built from 13 residues. CDR3 residues: CASNFAENTEAFF. The CDR3 coding sequence is TGTGCCAGCAATTTCGCGGAGAACACTGAAGCTTTCTTT.

As DNA, the CDR3 is TGTGCCAGCAGCTTAGAGGACAGCTGGAGCACTGAAGCTTTCTTT. As protein: CASSLEDSWSTEAFF. This sequence joins TRBV7-2 and TRBJ1-1; D perhaps matches TRBD1 (6 bases). Germline assignment: CDR1 SGHTA and CDR2 FQGNSA. The CDR3 has 15 residues. V was pared by 1 base and J by 4 bases, with 13 bases between.

A single count supports this clone. The V call is TRBV5-6, the J call TRBJ2-1, with D possibly being TRBD1 (6 bases). This CDR3 is built from 13 residues. With 2 bases removed from V and 5 bases from J, the gap between germline ends came to 8 bases. Germline CDR1 reads SGHDT; CDR2 reads YYEEEE. In DNA, the CDR3 is TGTGCCAGCAGCTTACAGGGAAACAATGAGCAGTTCTTC. Encoded protein: CASSLQGNNEQFF. The full variable domain, with the rest looked up from reference TRBV5-6 and TRBJ2-1, is DAGVTQSPTHLIKTRGQQVTLRCSPKSGHDTVSWYQQALGQGPQFIFQYYEEEERQRGNFPDRFSGHQFPNYSSELNVNALLLGDSALYLCASSLQGNNEQFFGPGTRLTVL.

The chain employs TRBV6-4 and TRBJ1-5, with 8 bases matching TRBD1. The CDR3 is made up of 14 amino acids. Germline V gene sequence: CDR1 MRHNA, CDR2 SNTAGT. The ends lost 2 bases at V and 7 bases at J; junction bases unmatched: 4. CDR3 loop: CASSDQGASQPQHF. The CDR3 DNA sequence: TGTGCCAGCAGTGACCAGGGGGCGAGCCAGCCCCAGCATTTT.

The rearrangement joins TRBV9 to TRBJ1-5; no definite D call. V lost 0 bases and J 7 bases, leaving 5 bases between the germline ends. Germline loops: CDR1 SGDLS, CDR2 YYNGEE. The CDR3 covers 12 residues. This chain's CDR3 is CASSVGGQPQHF. DNA for the CDR3: TGTGCCAGCAGCGTAGGCGGGCAGCCCCAGCATTTT.

The chain is built from TRBV4-1 and TRBJ1-5; D perhaps matches TRBD1 (6 bases). Germline-derived CDR1 and CDR2 are MGHRA and YSYEKL. Trimming stripped 4 bases from V and 8 bases from J, with 18 bases between. This CDR3 comprises 15 residues. The CDR3 loop is CASSLLRDTREPQHF. The CDR3 DNA sequence: TGCGCCAGCAGCCTACTTAGGGACACTAGGGAGCCCCAGCATTTT.

This rearrangement joins TRBV7-6 to TRBJ2-6; tentatively, D is TRBD1 (5 bases). The ends were cut back, 5 bases at V and 0 bases at J, with 17 bases in the middle. CDR1 is SGHVS, CDR2 FNYEAQ, per germline. This CDR3 comprises 18 residues. The CDR3: CASSAHPQGFSGANVLTF. The CDR3 DNA reads as TGTGCCAGCAGCGCTCATCCCCAGGGATTCTCTGGGGCCAACGTCCTGACTTTC. Full variable domain (rest looked up from reference TRBV7-6 and TRBJ2-6): GAGVSQSPRYKVTKRGQDVALRCDPISGHVSLYWYRQALGQGPEFLTYFNYEAQQDKSGLPNDRFSAERPEGSISTLTIQRTEQRDSAMYRCASSAHPQGFSGANVLTFGAGSRLTVL.

In regard to this clone: Distinct nucleotide sequences in the sample also encode this CDR3. This sequence joins TRBV9 and TRBJ2-7; 14 bases agree with TRBD2. The CDR3 length is 15 residues. The germline V gene encodes CDR1 SGDLS and CDR2 YYNGEE. V shed 0 bases and J 5 bases; nucleotides not matched to a gene: 1. The CDR3 sequence: CASSVGGLAGDEQYF. In DNA form, the CDR3 reads TGTGCCAGCAGCGTAGGGGGACTAGCGGGAGACGAGCAGTACTTC.

The J gene is TRBJ2-7, the V gene TRBV19; D uncertain. V shed 5 bases and J shed 1 base, with 9 bases lying between them. CDR1 is LNHDA and CDR2 is SQIVND in the germline V gene (reference sequence). The CDR3 consists of 13 residues. DNA of the CDR3: TGTGCCAGTAGTCCCAGTACGTCCTACGAGCAGTACTTC. It encodes CASSPSTSYEQYF.

V usage is TRBV7-6 and J usage is TRBJ2-5; D gene ambiguous. The germline CDR1 and CDR2 sequences are SGHVS and FNYEAQ. V was clipped by 5 bases and J by 5 bases, with 6 bases between them. The CDR3 is 11 residues long. The CDR3 is CASSIRETQYF. CDR3 DNA sequence: TGTGCCAGCAGCATCAGGGAGACCCAGTACTTC.

The V call is TRBV5-6, the J call TRBJ2-7; 7 nucleotides align to TRBD2. CDR1 is SGHDT, CDR2 YYEEEE, per germline. V lost 0 bases to trimming and J lost 2 bases; unmatched junction nucleotides: 14. This CDR3 contains 18 residues. The CDR3 loop reads CASSLAGGLAESPYEQYF. The CDR3 DNA is TGTGCCAGCAGCTTGGCCGGGGGTCTAGCGGAGTCACCCTACGAGCAGTACTTC.

V and J are TRBV5-1 and TRBJ2-3; 7 nucleotides line up with TRBD2. CDR3 length: 15 residues. The J segment lost 3 bases and the V segment lost 0 bases, leaving 4 bases of the junction unmatched. The germline gives CDR1 SGHRS, CDR2 YFSETQ. The CDR3 protein is CASSLGGRATDTQYF. As DNA, the CDR3 is TGCGCCAGCAGCTTGGGTGGGAGGGCGACAGATACGCAGTATTTT. Drawing the rest from reference TRBV5-1 and TRBJ2-3, the complete variable domain is KAGVTQTPRYLIKTRGQQVTLSCSPISGHRSVSWYQQTPGQGLQFLFEYFSETQRNKGNFPGRFSGRQFSNSRSEMNVSTLELGDSALYLCASSLGGRATDTQYFGPGTRLTVL.

V is TRBV13 and J is TRBJ1-5; 9 bases map to TRBD1. The CDR3 runs to 14 residues. The germline V gene has CDR1 PRHDT and CDR2 FYEKMQ (reference sequence). The trim removed 5 bases at V and 4 bases at J, leaving 3 bases unmatched. The CDR3 region is CASSRTGENQPQHF. In DNA, the CDR3 is TGTGCCAGCAGCCGGACAGGGGAAAATCAGCCCCAGCATTTT.